The present T cell receptor beta chain was sequenced within a study of cytomegalovirus exposure and HLA in healthy donors (dated by TCRdb to about 2017). Some background on the complete study: A later analysis indicated that the roughly 130 validation repertoires were generated on the platform also employed for the 700 or so repertoires of the first cohort. The aim of the study was to test whether cataloging public T cell receptors could identify signatures of past pathogen exposure. In addition to the first cohort of around 670 subjects, a separate validation cohort of 120 different subjects was used. High-throughput TCR immunosequencing, statistical association of individual TCRs with disease status, and machine learning were combined to predict cytomegalovirus infection status.

Ends trimmed: V by 2 bases, J by 2 bases; bases unmatched to a gene: 2. Reading the germline V gene (reference sequence) gives CDR1 GTSNPN and CDR2 SVGIG. The CDR3 measures 14 amino acids from cysteine to phenylalanine. The only DNA kept is the CDR3, 42 bases in frame from the first base. This clone has a handful of counts. The antigen it recognizes is unknown. The record has no base qualities; no much larger clone is one base away. Separate from the approximately 670-subject first cohort, the validation cohort of roughly 130 subjects was the group to which the donors belonged. General findings and caveats noted by the study authors: In vitro tests confirmed that a few of the cytomegalovirus-associated TCR beta chains recognize cytomegalovirus antigens. It was suggested by the authors that the approach could potentially be generalized to other disease states and immunological phenotypes. In both the original and validation cohorts, the classifier was reported to diagnose cytomegalovirus status with high specificity and sensitivity. A later analysis found that TCRs clustered in the first cohort also tended to co-occur in the roughly 120 validation repertoires, with 94% of cluster scores above 0. Most TCR sequences were observed very rarely across donors, whereas some public TCRs were present in many individuals. A total of fewer than 200 TCR beta chains were listed by the study as associated with cytomegalovirus. The validation cohort had no HLA typing available for a later analysis, so co-occurrence within that cohort was assessed over all 130 or so repertoires.

The library relied on the immunoSEQ multiplex PCR assay. The study's own analysis went as follows. To diagnose cytomegalovirus status from the catalog of TCR beta chain sequences, a statistical classification framework was built. TCRdb provides this immuneACCESS table in a form limited to in-frame rearrangements. Some clones are lacking; in checked studies, under half of them reflect an unresolved V gene, and why the rest are absent is not known. V, J and clone size are taken as reported in that table, and D and trimming were inferred from the DNA itself. A total of roughly 150,000 clones appear in this sample, around 92% of them only once. Approximately 10% of the sample goes to the ten largest clones.

The rearrangement combines TRBV30 with TRBJ1-5; TRBD1 matches 8 bases in the middle. Sample: PBMCs. This clonotype originated in a woman in her late teens or twenties in good health and CMV-seropositive. The CDR3 protein sequence reads: CAWSRGQGNQPQHF. The nucleotide sequence reads TGTGCCTGGAGTAGGGGACAGGGCAATCAGCCCCAGCATTTT.